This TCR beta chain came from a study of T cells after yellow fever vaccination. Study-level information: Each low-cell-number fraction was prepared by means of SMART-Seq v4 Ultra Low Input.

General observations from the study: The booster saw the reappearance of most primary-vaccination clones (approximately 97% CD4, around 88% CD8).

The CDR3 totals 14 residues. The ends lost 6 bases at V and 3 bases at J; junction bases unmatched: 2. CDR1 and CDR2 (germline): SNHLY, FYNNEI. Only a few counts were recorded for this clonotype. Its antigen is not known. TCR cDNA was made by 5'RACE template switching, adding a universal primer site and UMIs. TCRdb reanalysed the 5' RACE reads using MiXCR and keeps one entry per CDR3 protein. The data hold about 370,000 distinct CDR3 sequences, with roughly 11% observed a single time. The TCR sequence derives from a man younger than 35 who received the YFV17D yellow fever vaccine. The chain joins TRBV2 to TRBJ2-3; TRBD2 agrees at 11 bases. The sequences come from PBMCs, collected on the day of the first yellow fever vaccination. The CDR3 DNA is TGTGCCAGCAGCGGACTAGCGGGTACAGATACGCAGTATTTT. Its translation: CASSGLAGTDTQYF.